This entry lists 17 T cell receptor beta chains sequenced from one sample in a study of blood T cell repertoires in COVID-19. Some clones are missing from TCRdb's copy, which holds only in-frame ones; the method was immunoSEQ multiplex PCR. The repertoire holds about 250,000 clones, with 86% as singletons. Specimen: peripheral blood. The receptors shown here come from a woman older than 75 with COVID-19, enrolled during active disease.

The chain recombines TRBV5-3 with TRBJ2-2; 8 bases align to TRBD1. TRBV5-3 is identified as an open reading frame with a role that is uncertain. This CDR3 spans 20 amino acids. The V and J ends lost 4 bases and 2 bases, in that order; junction bases with no gene match: 19. The CDR3 protein is CARSPQWDRIPKANTGELFF. In DNA, the CDR3 is TGTGCCAGAAGCCCCCAATGGGACAGGATCCCCAAGGCCAACACCGGGGAGCTGTTTTTT.

This chain connects TRBV10-2 to TRBJ1-5; 7 bases line up with TRBD1. Trimming took 7 bases from V and 4 from J; bases not matched to a gene: 4. CDR3 length: 13 amino acids. Germline CDR1 reads WSHSY; CDR2 reads SAAADI. The CDR3 protein is CASKGQTNQPQHF. The CDR3 coding sequence is TGCGCCAGCAAGGGACAGACTAATCAGCCCCAGCATTTT.

The CDR3 spells CASRQGLPTGFF. The DNA of the CDR3 is TGTGCCAGTAGACAGGGGTTACCTACGGGTTTCTTT. The chain has TRBV6-5 and TRBJ1-1; TRBD1 agrees at 8 bases. The CDR3 covers 12 residues. In germline, CDR1 is MNHEY, CDR2 SVGAGI. V lost 9 bases and J lost 13; bases outside the gene matches: 13.

The chain combines TRBV28 with TRBJ1-2; TRBD1 matches 7 bases. Germline lookup yields CDR1 MDHEN and CDR2 SYDVKM. V trimming: 6 bases; J trimming: 4 bases; junction bases outside the gene matches: 14. The CDR3 totals 16 residues. The CDR3 protein is CASSSLLTGSGYGYTF. The CDR3 nucleotides are TGTGCCAGCAGCTCTCTGTTGACAGGGTCTGGCTATGGCTACACCTTC.

The table lists this clone with a few counts. The chain uses TRBV28 and TRBJ1-2, with TRBD1 as a possible D gene (5 bases). The germline V and J ends were trimmed by 3 bases and 7 bases, with 12 bases remaining between them. Germline V CDR1 and CDR2: MDHEN, SYDVKM. The CDR3 contains 13 residues. CDR3 region: CASSFRVIGGYTF. The CDR3 bases are TGTGCCAGCAGTTTCAGGGTTATAGGTGGCTACACCTTC.

The chain uses TRBV28 and TRBJ2-7; tentatively, D is TRBD1 (6 bases). With 2 bases removed from V and 1 base from J, the gap between germline ends came to 15 bases. CDR1 is MDHEN, CDR2 SYDVKM, per germline. CDR3 size: 16 residues. CDR3 sequence: CASSLLTRDTSYEQYF. DNA for the CDR3: TGTGCCAGCAGTTTACTGACCCGGGACACGTCCTACGAGCAGTACTTC.

The V and J genes are TRBV3-1 (or the pseudogene TRBV3-2) and TRBJ1-6; TRBD1 matches at 9 bases. Germline CDR1 LGHDT, CDR2 YNNKEL (reference sequence). Unmatched junction bases numbered 4, after V lost 3 bases and J lost 10 bases. The CDR3 loop spans 14 amino acids. CDR3 amino acids: CASSHWDRESPLHF. DNA of the CDR3: TGTGCCAGCAGCCATTGGGACAGGGAATCACCCCTCCACTTT.

This clone appeared a few times. The chain employs TRBV7-2 and TRBJ1-2; TRBD1 aligns across 7 bases. The CDR3 contains 15 residues. Germline V gene lookup returns CDR1 SGHTA and CDR2 FQGNSA. V shed 0 bases, J shed 4 bases, and the junction held 5 bases outside the gene matches. CDR3 bases: TGTGCCAGCAGCTTAGCTGAGGGGGCAGGCTATGGCTACACCTTC. Translating gives CASSLAEGAGYGYTF.

This sequence joins TRBV29-1 and TRBJ1-1; possible D gene TRBD1, 5 bases. The CDR3 length is 13 residues. V lost 2 bases and J lost 2, with 9 bases in between. Germline loops: CDR1 SQVTM, CDR2 ANQGSEA. The CDR3 nucleotides are TGCAGCGTTGAATCGGGGGTTAACACTGAAGCTTTCTTT. Translated, it gives CSVESGVNTEAFF.

V is TRBV4-1 and J is TRBJ1-5, with no clear D. Germline V lookup: CDR1 MGHRA, CDR2 YSYEKL. V was shortened by 0 bases and J by 4 bases, with 10 bases between the two germline ends. The CDR3 spans 15 residues. As DNA, the CDR3 is TGCGCCAGCAGCCAAGATCGTTTAGTAAATCAGCCCCAGCATTTT. Its protein product is CASSQDRLVNQPQHF.

This chain uses TRBV19 with TRBJ2-1, with a tentative D call TRBD1 (5 bases). V dropped 9 bases and J dropped 1 base, with 13 bases sitting between them. There are 14 residues in the CDR3. Germline CDR1 and CDR2: LNHDA and SQIVND (reference sequence). The CDR3 reads CASNQGWSYNEQFF. For the CDR3, the DNA is TGTGCCAGCAATCAGGGTTGGTCCTACAATGAGCAGTTCTTC.

V gene TRBV29-1 combines with J gene TRBJ1-1, with D unresolved. The CDR3 extends over 12 amino acids. Deletions cut 7 bases from V and 0 bases from J, with 9 bases between. The germline V gene has CDR1 SQVTM and CDR2 ANQGSEA. As DNA, the CDR3 is TGCAGCGCTGGCCTTATGAACACTGAAGCTTTCTTT. Amino acids: CSAGLMNTEAFF.

This clone was observed a few times. The CDR3 protein is CASSETGPLYEQYV. The CDR3 DNA is TGTGCCAGCAGTGAAACAGGTCCTTTGTACGAGCAGTACGTC. The V gene is TRBV2, the J gene TRBJ2-7; D possibly corresponds to TRBD1 (5 bases). Trimming took 2 bases from V and 4 from J, leaving 12 bases between them. The CDR3 contains 14 residues. From germline, CDR1 is SNHLY and CDR2 FYNNEI.

The V call is TRBV5-1, the J call TRBJ2-1; perhaps TRBD2 as D (5 bases). Between the trimmed V and J ends, which lost 0 bases and 6 bases, there was a span of 13 bases. CDR1 is SGHRS, CDR2 YFSETQ, per germline. The CDR3 sequence is 15 residues long. CDR3 sequence reads: CASSLGASGSNEQFF. The CDR3 DNA follows: TGCGCCAGCAGCTTGGGGGCCTCGGGATCCAATGAGCAGTTCTTC.

J is TRBJ1-2 and V is TRBV2; 8 bases line up with TRBD1. J was trimmed by 7 bases and V by 4 bases; bases with no gene match: 5. Germline-derived CDR1 and CDR2 are SNHLY and FYNNEI. This CDR3 is built from 13 residues. The CDR3 is CASSAGTGSGYTF. The CDR3 nucleotides read TGTGCCAGCAGTGCGGGGACAGGATCTGGCTACACCTTC.

The CDR3 DNA follows: TGTGCCAGCAGCCAAGAGGGACAGGGGGCAAAACTGTTTTTT. The encoded protein is CASSQEGQGAKLFF. The gene calls are TRBV4-2 and TRBJ1-4, with 12 bases identical to TRBD1. CDR1 and CDR2 from the germline V gene are LGHNA and YNFKEQ. V shed 0 bases, J shed 10 bases, and the junction held 0 bases outside the gene matches. The CDR3 extends over 14 amino acids.

The chain recombines TRBV5-1 with TRBJ2-3; 8 bases align to TRBD2. Germline V lookup: CDR1 SGHRS, CDR2 YFSETQ. Losses at the gene ends were 0 bases for V and 4 bases for J; bases not matched to a gene: 4. The CDR3 is 15 residues long. In DNA, the CDR3 is TGCGCCAGCAGCTTGGATAGCGGGGTCGCAGATACGCAGTATTTT. Protein sequence: CASSLDSGVADTQYF.